This TCR beta chain was documented in a study of blood T cell repertoires in COVID-19. Source study methods: The authors estimated nucleated cell counts from reference gene primer amplification. The repertoire was sequenced with immunoSEQ multiplex PCR; TCRdb's copy has only in-frame clones and lacks some. Clonal size and the V and J genes are those of that table, whereas D and trimming came from the DNA. Of tens of thousands of clones in the sample, roughly 87% are singletons; the top ten hold roughly 15%. The ends lost 4 bases at V and 1 base at J; junction bases unmatched: 1. Germline loops: CDR1 SGDLS, CDR2 YYNGEE. This CDR3 has 15 amino acids.

This rearrangement joins TRBV9 to TRBJ2-1, with 11 bases aligning to TRBD2. The sample comprised peripheral blood. The source is a woman aged 80 or over with acute or convalescent COVID-19. The CDR3 spells CASSPSGRSYNEQFF. The CDR3 bases are TGTGCCAGCAGCCCTAGCGGGAGGTCCTACAATGAGCAGTTCTTC.